The 23 T cell receptor beta chains below all came from one sample that was sequenced in a study of cytomegalovirus exposure and HLA in healthy donors. Sequencing used immunoSEQ multiplex PCR; TCRdb keeps in-frame clones, though not all of them. The data hold 50,000 to 65,000 clones, with approximately 95% observed a single time. Input material: PBMCs. These receptors were taken from a woman aged 18-35 years in good health and CMV-seropositive.

The chain couples TRBV4-3 to TRBJ2-3; 9 nucleotides line up with TRBD2. Germline lookup yields CDR1 LGHNA and CDR2 YSLEER. The V segment lost 0 bases and the J segment 4 bases; nucleotides outside the gene matches: 11. The CDR3 is 18 residues long. The CDR3 region has the DNA TGCGCCAGCAGCCAAGAGTGGGGCGGGAGGGGAGGATCAGATACGCAGTATTTT. Its protein is CASSQEWGGRGGSDTQYF.

V is TRBV7-2 and J is TRBJ1-5; the D is unclear. The germline CDR1 and CDR2 sequences are SGHTA and FQGNSA. The ends were cut back, 7 bases at V and 2 bases at J, with 9 bases in the middle. CDR3 length: 13 residues. The DNA for the CDR3 is TGTGCCAGCACTTACAGTCGCAATCAGCCCCAGCATTTT. Translating it yields CASTYSRNQPQHF.

The rearrangement uses TRBV30 and TRBJ2-2; D unresolved. Looked up from germline, CDR1 is GTSNPN and CDR2 is SVGIG (reference sequence). The CDR3 is made up of 14 amino acids. V was clipped by 3 bases and J by 1 base, with 9 bases between them. The CDR3 loop is CAWRVSLNTGELFF. The DNA of the CDR3 is TGTGCCTGGAGGGTTAGCCTGAACACCGGGGAGCTGTTTTTT.

The V and J genes are TRBV11-2 and TRBJ2-7; 10 nucleotides agree with TRBD2. The ends lost 7 bases at V and 2 bases at J; junction bases unmatched: 5. The CDR3 length is 14 residues. Germline V gene sequence: CDR1 SGHAT, CDR2 FQNNGV. CDR3 DNA: TGTGCCAGCACCCTAGGACTAGCGGCCTACGAGCAGTACTTC. It specifies CASTLGLAAYEQYF.

This clone has just a few counts. This sequence joins TRBV29-1 and TRBJ1-4, with no clear D. This CDR3 region has 16 residues. The V gene's germline CDR1 is SQVTM and CDR2 ANQGSEA. Trimming left V 3 bases short and J 0 bases short, with 14 bases between. The CDR3 DNA reads TGCAGCGTTGAGGGAGAAGAGGGTGCAACTAATGAAAAACTGTTTTTT. This translates into CSVEGEEGATNEKLFF.

The chain uses TRBV6-1 and TRBJ1-1; D is uncertain. Trimming left V 3 bases short and J 7 bases short, with 12 bases between. The CDR3 totals 13 residues. The germline V gene has CDR1 MNHNS and CDR2 SASEGT. CDR3 nucleotide sequence: TGTGCCAGCAGTGATACGGGGTGGGGTGAAGCTTTCTTT. Its translation: CASSDTGWGEAFF.

This clone has a single count. The chain employs TRBV30 and TRBJ1-3, with D perhaps matching TRBD1 (5 bases). Germline loops: CDR1 GTSNPN, CDR2 SVGIG (reference sequence). The CDR3 consists of 13 residues. V dropped 2 bases and J dropped 4 bases, with 9 bases sitting between them. The CDR3 nucleotides are TGTGCCTGGAGTTCCGACAGAGGAAACACCATATATTTT. Its protein product is CAWSSDRGNTIYF.

The gene calls are TRBV5-8 and TRBJ2-7, with D unclear. V gave up 4 bases and J gave up 3 bases, with 11 bases separating them. The CDR3 contains 13 residues. The germline CDR1 and CDR2 sequences are SGHTS and YDEGEE. CDR3 loop: CASSHGFLYEQYF. As DNA, the CDR3 is TGTGCCAGCAGCCACGGTTTCCTCTACGAGCAGTACTTC. Combining the CDR3 with reference TRBV5-8 and TRBJ2-7 gives the whole variable domain EAGVTQSPTHLIKTRGQQATLRCSPISGHTSVYWYQQALGLGLQFLLWYDEGEERNRGNFPPRFSGRQFPNYSSELNVNALELEDSALYLCASSHGFLYEQYFGPGTRLTVT.

The chain recombines TRBV4-1 with TRBJ1-2; D unresolved. Germline CDR1 and CDR2: MGHRA and YSYEKL. The germline V and J ends were trimmed by 4 bases and 4 bases, with 7 bases remaining between them. The CDR3 is 12 residues long. CDR3 sequence reads: CASSLDSYGYTF. The CDR3 bases are TGCGCCAGCAGCCTAGATAGCTATGGCTACACCTTC.

This sequence joins TRBV2 and TRBJ1-2, with unresolved D. Germline CDR1 is SNHLY and CDR2 is FYNNEI. V shed 2 bases and J shed 4 bases, with 5 bases lying between them. This CDR3 region has 12 residues. The DNA for the CDR3 is TGTGCCAGCAGTGAACAGTCCTATGGCTACACCTTC. Translated: CASSEQSYGYTF.

The V and J genes are TRBV28 and TRBJ1-1, with no clear D. This CDR3 comprises 12 residues. Per germline, CDR1 MDHEN and CDR2 SYDVKM. V gave up 6 bases and J gave up 1 base, with 6 bases separating them. CDR3 amino acids: CASRAGNTEAFF. The CDR3 coding sequence is TGTGCCAGCAGGGCTGGGAACACTGAAGCTTTCTTT.

The chain links TRBV6-5 to TRBJ2-3; TRBD2 might be the D (5 bases). V gave up 0 bases and J gave up 6 bases, with 13 bases separating them. This CDR3 has 15 amino acids. Germline CDR1 reads MNHEY; CDR2 reads SVGAGI. The CDR3 region is CASSYSRTGLDTQYF. As DNA, the CDR3 is TGTGCCAGCAGTTACTCTAGGACTGGTCTGGATACGCAGTATTTT.

The gene calls are TRBV28 and TRBJ1-5; no clear D gene. Germline V gene data show CDR1 as MDHEN and CDR2 as SYDVKM. This CDR3 has 14 amino acids. Trimming shortened V by 10 bases and J by 1 base, and 14 bases separated the two germline ends. In DNA form, the CDR3 reads TGTGCCACCCTCTCGGTCGGGAGCAATCAGCCCCAGCATTTT. It codes for CATLSVGSNQPQHF.

The chain links TRBV4-3 to TRBJ2-1; 7 bases are a match to TRBD1. V dropped 5 bases and J dropped 10; count of bases not matched to a gene: 11. Germline CDR1 is LGHNA and CDR2 is YSLEER. The CDR3 totals 14 residues. The CDR3 DNA reads as TGCGCCAGCAGCTTAGAAAGGACAGGTCCCGAGCAGTTCTTC. As protein: CASSLERTGPEQFF.

CDR3 DNA sequence: TGTGCCAGCAGAAAGAACCGGGACAGGGTATCACCCCTCCACTTT. Translating it yields CASRKNRDRVSPLHF. V gene TRBV6-6 combines with J gene TRBJ1-6; 9 nucleotides match TRBD1. Trimming at V came to 6 bases and at J to 10 bases, leaving 10 bases not matched to a gene. Germline CDR1 reads MNHNY; CDR2 reads SVGAGI (reference sequence). This CDR3 is built from 15 residues.

The rearrangement uses TRBV9 and TRBJ2-5, with D uncertain. The CDR3 is made up of 15 amino acids. Germline CDR1 reads SGDLS; CDR2 reads YYNGEE. V lost 2 bases and J 1 base, leaving 12 bases between the germline ends. CDR3 region: CASSVSARLQETQYF. In DNA form, the CDR3 reads TGTGCCAGCAGCGTGTCGGCCAGACTCCAAGAGACCCAGTACTTC. The full variable domain, in which reference TRBV9 and TRBJ2-5 provide the parts outside the CDR3, is DSGVTQTPKHLITATGQRVTLRCSPRSGDLSVYWYQQSLDQGLQFLIQYYNGEERAKGNILERFSAQQFPDLHSELNLSSLELGDSALYFCASSVSARLQETQYFGPGTRLLVL.

The CDR3 DNA is TGTGCCAGCAGCTGGACAGGAGAGGACGAGCAGTACTTC. Its protein product is CASSWTGEDEQYF. This rearrangement joins TRBV28 to TRBJ2-7, with 7 bases lining up with TRBD1. The CDR3 contains 13 residues. The junction had 7 bases not matched to a gene; V was cut back by 6 bases and J by 5 bases. Germline assignment: CDR1 MDHEN and CDR2 SYDVKM.

The sample holds one count of this clone. The chain carries TRBV6-1 and TRBJ1-2, with 7 bases fitting TRBD1. This CDR3 is built from 15 residues. Germline V gene lookup returns CDR1 MNHNS and CDR2 SASEGT. Trimming at V came to 0 bases and at J to 4 bases, leaving 5 bases not matched to a gene. The CDR3 reads CASSEARQGTYGYTF. The CDR3 DNA is TGTGCCAGCAGTGAAGCCAGACAGGGAACCTATGGCTACACCTTC.

The rearrangement links TRBV28 to TRBJ2-3, with 11 bases matching TRBD2. This CDR3 region has 18 residues. J gave up 0 bases and V 6 bases, and 11 bases lay outside the gene matches. Germline-derived CDR1 and CDR2 are MDHEN and SYDVKM. CDR3 protein: CASSSLAGGPASTDTQYF. Written as DNA, the CDR3 is TGTGCCAGCAGCTCGCTAGCGGGGGGTCCCGCTAGCACAGATACGCAGTATTTT. The full variable domain, completed using reference TRBV28 and TRBJ2-3, is DVKVTQSSRYLVKRTGEKVFLECVQDMDHENMFWYRQDPGLGLRLIYFSYDVKMKEKGDIPEGYSVSREKKERFSLILESASTNQTSMYLCASSSLAGGPASTDTQYFGPGTRLTVL.

V and J are TRBV30 and TRBJ2-7, with 10 bases that match TRBD1. Germline CDR1 GTSNPN, CDR2 SVGIG (reference sequence). V was pared by 4 bases and J by 5 bases, with 2 bases of the junction left unmatched. This CDR3 comprises 12 residues. CDR3 in DNA: TGTGCCTGGACGGGGACAGGGGACGAGCAGTACTTC. Protein sequence: CAWTGTGDEQYF. Full variable domain (remainder filled in from reference TRBV30 and TRBJ2-7): SQTIHQWPATLVQPVGSPLSLECTVEGTSNPNLYWYRQAAGRGLQLLFYSVGIGQISSEVPQNLSASRPQDRQFILSSKKLLLSDSGFYLCAWTGTGDEQYFGPGTRLTVT.

This clone was recorded only once. The J gene is TRBJ1-6, the V gene TRBV7-9; 7 nucleotides agree with TRBD1. Looked up from germline, CDR1 is SEHNR and CDR2 is FQNEAQ (reference sequence). The V segment lost 7 bases and the J segment 7 bases; nucleotides outside the gene matches: 13. This CDR3 is 16 amino acids long. In nucleotides, the CDR3 is TGTGCCAGCACTCCCACGGTGGGGACAGTCAATTCACCCCTCCACTTT. Translation gives CASTPTVGTVNSPLHF.

The gene calls are TRBV11-2 and TRBJ2-1, with 8 bases matching TRBD2. Unmatched junction bases numbered 7, after V lost 2 bases and J lost 4 bases. This CDR3 contains 16 residues. Germline CDR1 SGHAT, CDR2 FQNNGV. The CDR3 region has the DNA TGTGCCAGCAGCTTATGGCCGACTAGCGAATACAATGAGCAGTTCTTC. Its translation is CASSLWPTSEYNEQFF.

The chain uses TRBV28 and TRBJ2-1, with TRBD2 matching over 8 bases. Losses at the gene ends were 1 base for V and 1 base for J; bases not matched to a gene: 3. CDR1 and CDR2 from the germline V gene are MDHEN and SYDVKM. The CDR3 has 16 residues. The CDR3 reads CASSLSGGPSYNEQFF. CDR3 coding DNA: TGTGCCAGCAGTTTATCGGGAGGGCCGTCCTACAATGAGCAGTTCTTC.